These 25 T cell receptor beta chains were all obtained from the same sample, sequenced in a study of kidney transplant recipient with SARS-CoV-2 infection. TCRdb re-derived calls from the reads in MiXCR, one entry per CDR3 protein. The table shows approximately 240,000 distinct CDR3 sequences, with under 35% occurring only once. This specimen was a blood sample, taken at baseline and on roughly day 110 from a kidney transplant recipient. Receptors originate from a male patient younger than 45 who had COVID-19 and was a kidney transplant recipient. Some of these T cells may belong to the graft donor.

V usage is TRBV28 and J usage is TRBJ2-7; 7 bases agree with TRBD2. The DNA matches TRBJ2-5 better at its end, which makes the J call doubtful. This CDR3 spans 15 amino acids. CDR1 and CDR2 from the germline V gene are MDHEN and SYDVKM. CDR3 sequence (DNA): TGTGCCAGCAGTTTAGCAGGCGGGGGTTCAGAGACCCAGTACTTC. Its protein is CASSLAGGGSETQYF.

This clonotype was counted once. A much larger clone sits a single nucleotide away, making a read error possible. The V call is TRBV28, the J call TRBJ2-4; D may be TRBD1 (5 bases). The V gene's germline CDR1 is MDHEN and CDR2 SYDVKM. The CDR3 is 11 amino acids. V gave up 6 bases and J gave up 13 bases, with 13 bases separating them. For the CDR3, the DNA is TGTGCCAGCAGGGGGCTTCACGGGCAGTACTTC. Encoded protein: CASRGLHGQYF.

V and J are TRBV24-1 and TRBJ2-3, with 7 bases aligning to TRBD2. The V gene's germline CDR1 is KGHDR and CDR2 SFDVKD. V shed 3 bases, J shed 2 bases, and the junction held 16 bases outside the gene matches. This CDR3 has 19 residues. The CDR3 reads CATSDRQRDRRGVTDTQYF. CDR3 in DNA: TGTGCCACCAGTGATCGCCAGCGGGATCGCCGGGGCGTCACAGATACGCAGTATTTT.

CDR3 nucleotides: TGCGCCAGCAGCCAAGATTGGCCAGGGGAAACAGATACGCAGTATTTT. This translates into CASSQDWPGETDTQYF. This chain links TRBV4-3 with TRBJ2-3; a weak D match, TRBD1 (6 bases). Trimming stripped 0 bases from V and 3 bases from J, with 13 bases between. This CDR3 is built from 16 residues. In germline, CDR1 is LGHNA, CDR2 YSLEER.

Comment on this clonotype: Possible read error: a much larger clone is one base away. The rearrangement joins TRBV18 to TRBJ1-5, with D possibly matching TRBD1 (5 bases). The CDR3 consists of 16 residues. The V and J ends lost 6 bases and 4 bases respectively, with 19 bases between them. Germline CDR1 KGHSH, CDR2 LQKENI. The CDR3 sequence is CASSARGRERNQPQHF. DNA of the CDR3: TGTGCCAGCTCGGCACGGGGCAGGGAAAGGAATCAGCCCCAGCATTTT.

The chain employs TRBV4-1 and TRBJ2-3; 7 nucleotides line up with TRBD1. The germline CDR1 and CDR2 sequences are MGHRA and YSYEKL. The length of the CDR3 is 17 residues. V was clipped by 1 base and J by 6 bases; unmatched bases: 13. Here the CDR3 DNA reads TGCGCCAGCAGCCAAGTCGTCGACAGGGATAGTCTTGATACGCAGTATTTT. The encoded protein is CASSQVVDRDSLDTQYF.

This clonotype appeared many times. The chain combines TRBV24-1 with TRBJ1-2; 7 nucleotides align to TRBD1. V was pared by 4 bases and J by 9 bases, with 4 bases of the junction left unmatched. CDR1 is KGHDR and CDR2 is SFDVKD in the germline V gene. The length of the CDR3 is 12 residues. The CDR3 coding sequence is TGTGCCACCAGTGACAGGGGGGATAGCTACACCTTC. Its protein product is CATSDRGDSYTF.

This clonotype showed up many times. In DNA form, the CDR3 reads TGCAGTGCTAGAGATGGAACGCCGGAAAACTATGGCTACACCTTC. Amino acid sequence: CSARDGTPENYGYTF. The rearrangement links TRBV20-1 to TRBJ1-2; D gene ambiguous. Germline CDR1 DFQATT, CDR2 SNEGSKA (reference sequence). The V gene lost 0 bases and the J gene lost 2 bases, with 13 bases spanning the gap. The CDR3 sequence is 15 residues long.

J is TRBJ1-2 and V is TRBV27; D is unresolved. The CDR3 has 17 residues. The V gene lost 4 bases and the J gene lost 4 bases, with 22 bases spanning the gap. In germline, CDR1 is MNHEY, CDR2 SMNVEV (reference sequence). Here the CDR3 reads CASSSLSPGRKTYGYTF. Here the CDR3 DNA reads TGTGCCAGCAGTTCCCTCAGTCCTGGCCGAAAGACCTATGGCTACACCTTC.

This clonotype was counted many times. This rearrangement joins TRBV5-5 to TRBJ1-5; D remains ambiguous. Trimming cost V 6 bases and J 2 bases, with 15 bases left between them. The CDR3 has 15 amino acids. Germline values: CDR1 SGHKS, CDR2 YYEKEE (reference sequence). As DNA, the CDR3 is TGTGCCAGCATCGGGGAAGGCTACGGCAATCAGCCCCAGCATTTT. It codes for CASIGEGYGNQPQHF.

With respect to this clonotype: Sequence at one end of the junction differs from germline and may be a read error. The chain carries TRBV3-1 and TRBJ1-2, with D unclear. Germline CDR1 reads LGHDT; CDR2 reads YNNKEL (reference sequence). This CDR3 spans 17 amino acids. CDR3 region: CASSVGCTLRKTYDYTF. CDR3 DNA sequence: TGTGCCAGCAGCGTTGGGTGCACCCTTCGAAAGACCTATGACTACACCTTC.

As to this clonotype: Just one base apart from a much larger clone, this may be a read error. The CDR3 DNA reads as TGCAGTGCTAGGGGTTTGGCAGACACCGGGGAGCTGTTTTTT. It translates to CSARGLADTGELFF. The chain is built from TRBV20-1 and TRBJ2-2, with D unresolved. This CDR3 is built from 14 residues. Per germline, CDR1 DFQATT and CDR2 SNEGSKA (reference sequence). The V end was cut by 3 bases, the J end by 3 bases, with 11 bases between.

This clonotype was observed a few times. The chain is built from TRBV4-1 and TRBJ1-1; unclear D gene. V lost 0 bases to trimming and J lost 1 base, with 9 bases between them. Germline values: CDR1 MGHRA, CDR2 YSYEKL. The CDR3 sequence is 15 residues long. The CDR3: CASSQESAENTEAFF. The CDR3 nucleotides read TGCGCCAGCAGCCAAGAATCTGCAGAGAACACTGAAGCTTTCTTT.

This clonotype occurred many times. This chain joins TRBV27 and TRBJ2-1; a weak D match, TRBD1 (6 bases). Germline values: CDR1 MNHEY, CDR2 SMNVEV (reference sequence). The CDR3 loop spans 16 amino acids. Between the trimmed V and J ends, which lost 3 bases and 0 bases, there was a span of 12 bases. The CDR3 region has the DNA TGTGCCAGCAGTTTGAGACAGGCCCCCTCCTACAATGAGCAGTTCTTC. The encoded protein is CASSLRQAPSYNEQFF.

This clonotype was recorded many times. This CDR3 is CASSWHSKAGKTYGYTF. As DNA, the CDR3 is TGTGCCAGCAGCTGGCATTCTAAGGCTGGAAAGACCTATGGCTACACCTTC. The rearrangement joins TRBV11-1 to TRBJ1-2; D remains unclear. Germline-derived CDR1 and CDR2 are SGHAT and FQDESV (reference sequence). The V end lost 4 bases, the J end lost 4 bases, and 22 bases lay between the germline ends. This CDR3 contains 17 residues.

This clonotype has at least ten counts. The V and J genes are TRBV5-4 and TRBJ2-7, with a tentative D call TRBD2 (5 bases). The CDR3 is 14 amino acids. Germline loops: CDR1 SGHNT, CDR2 YYREEE (reference sequence). V gave up 0 bases and J gave up 3 bases, with 10 bases separating them. CDR3 nucleotides: TGTGCCAGCAGCTTGGCGGGCGGGTACTACGAGCAGTACGTC. It specifies CASSLAGGYYEQYV.

Points on this clonotype: A much bigger clone sits one base away, suggesting this may be a read error. The genes are TRBV7-6 and TRBJ2-2, with D perhaps given as TRBD1 or TRBD2 (5 bases each). The CDR3 sequence is 15 residues long. Germline CDR1 reads SGHVS; CDR2 reads FNYEAQ. The V end lost 3 bases, the J end lost 5 bases, and 13 bases lay between the germline ends. CDR3 sequence reads: CASSFPGTGTGELFF. The CDR3 DNA sequence: TGTGCCAGCAGCTTCCCTGGGACGGGAACCGGGGAGCTGTTTTTT.

This clonotype was recorded many times. The chain has TRBV4-3 and TRBJ1-3, with no clear D. The V end was cut by 1 base, the J end by 2 bases, with 6 bases between. Germline lookup yields CDR1 LGHNA and CDR2 YSLEER. The CDR3 runs 14 residues. This chain's CDR3 is CASSQGGPGNTIYF. The CDR3 region has the DNA TGCGCCAGCAGCCAAGGAGGGCCTGGAAACACCATATATTTT.

There are many counts of this clonotype. Because the CDR3's place on the DNA is in doubt, the DNA is left out and the CDR3 is given as listed by TCRdb. The V call is TRBV7-5, the J call TRBJ1-2; TRBD1, the D gene given by the table, was not confirmed from the DNA. TRBV7-5 represents a pseudogene. The CDR3 extends over 19 residues, inclusive of both ends. The CDR3 spells CISVPESGHEVGKTYGYTF.

This clonotype has a count of ten or more. The chain combines TRBV7-3 with TRBJ1-1; 8 bases fit TRBD1. The CDR3 is 15 amino acids. J gave up 4 bases and V 5 bases, and 9 bases lay outside the gene matches. Germline V gene data show CDR1 as SGHTA and CDR2 as FQGTGA. CDR3 loop: CASSRSPGQGTEAFF. The CDR3 DNA reads as TGTGCCAGCAGCCGGAGCCCCGGACAGGGCACTGAAGCTTTCTTT.

A note on this clonotype: With a much larger clone just one base away, this may be a read error. The chain couples TRBV5-6 to TRBJ1-2; D possibly corresponds to TRBD1 (5 bases). Per germline, CDR1 SGHDT and CDR2 YYEEEE. There are 14 residues in the CDR3. Trimming shortened V by 7 bases and J by 4 bases, and 17 bases separated the two germline ends. The CDR3 coding sequence is TGTGCCAGCGGCCCCGGGGGGATGACCTATGGCTACACCTTC. Translation gives CASGPGGMTYGYTF.

In its sample, this clonotype was seen many times. The chain has TRBV7-4 and TRBJ1-2; D remains unclear. The CDR3 extends over 17 amino acids. Trimming stripped 5 bases from V and 4 bases from J, with 23 bases between. The germline V gene has CDR1 SGHVT and CDR2 SQSDAQ. CDR3 loop: CASSNDYSARKTYGYTF. The CDR3, as DNA: TGTGCCAGCAGCAACGATTATTCAGCTCGAAAGACCTATGGCTACACCTTC.

In its sample, this clonotype was seen many times. The chain carries TRBV7-6 and TRBJ2-2; D is undetermined. CDR1 is SGHVS, CDR2 FNYEAQ, per germline. V lost 2 bases and J lost 7, with 11 bases in between. There are 14 residues in the CDR3. The CDR3 loop is CASSLTTAGGELFF. The DNA for the CDR3 is TGTGCCAGCAGCTTAACGACCGCCGGCGGGGAGCTGTTTTTT.

Concerning this clonotype: Since a far larger clone is one base different, this is likely a read error. The chain is built from TRBV7-9 and TRBJ1-6; TRBD1 might be the D (6 bases). CDR1 SEHNR and CDR2 FQNEAQ come from the germline V gene (reference sequence). This CDR3 is built from 14 residues. The DNA of the CDR3 is TGTGCCTGCAGCCCCACAGGGTCAGGTTCACCCCTCCACTTT. Its translation: CACSPTGSGSPLHF.

The chain is built from TRBV10-3 and TRBJ2-1; D is possibly TRBD2 (6 bases). The CDR3 is 15 amino acids. Germline values: CDR1 ENHRY, CDR2 SYGVKD. With 6 bases removed from V and 8 bases from J, the gap between germline ends came to 20 bases. The CDR3 loop is CAISGSGRPTDEQFF. The CDR3 nucleotides are TGTGCCATCAGCGGTAGCGGCAGACCCACCGATGAGCAGTTCTTC.